This T cell receptor (beta chain) derives from a study of PD-1 blockade in classical Hodgkin lymphoma. General observations from the study: Patients newly diagnosed and complete responders had comparable baseline diversity. Exclusion was the outcome for patients who began nivolumab under 1 year after ASCT. CD4+ TCR diversity rose significantly by C4D1, and CD8+ TCR diversity did not.

The time point: cycle 4 day 1 (C4D1), after more than five weeks of nivolumab. Each and every patient relapsed after autologous stem cell transplantation, and patients got differing brentuximab vedotin exposure. Magnetic negative selection served to purify CD4+ T cells out of PBMCs that had been thawed. In this sample, this clone turned up once. Its antigen is not identified. Generated by immunoSEQ multiplex PCR, the TCRdb table keeps only in-frame clones and is missing some. The data hold 18,000 or so clones, with about 75% observed a single time. Germline loops: CDR1 ENHRY, CDR2 SYGVKD. V gave up 4 bases and J gave up 4 bases; unmatched junction bases: 6. This CDR3 comprises 15 residues.

The material sequenced was CD4+ T cells from blood, taken before the fourth cycle of nivolumab. The rearrangement links TRBV10-3 to TRBJ2-7, with TRBD2 identical over 11 bases. The clonotype comes from a human donor with classical Hodgkin lymphoma. Here the CDR3 DNA reads TGTGCCATCAGTGGTACTAGCGGGGGTAGTTACGAGCAGTACTTC. It specifies CAISGTSGGSYEQYF.